The 19 T cell receptor beta chains below were found in one sample sequenced in a study of CD8+CD57+ T cells in acquired aplastic anemia. Profiling of TCR beta VDJ combinations and CDR3 sequences used genomic DNA as template. TCRdb reprocessed the reads with MiXCR, giving one entry per CDR3 protein. The sample consists of approximately 380,000 distinct CDR3 sequences, about two thirds of them appearing once. Sequencing input: sorted CD4+, CD8+, or CD8+CD57+ T cells (not recorded which) from PBMCs. The receptors were gathered from a human donor in good health, serving as a control.

This rearrangement joins TRBV5-1 to TRBJ2-7; D perhaps matches TRBD2 (5 bases). The CDR3 spans 16 residues. Germline CDR1 is SGHRS and CDR2 is YFSETQ. The V end lost 4 bases, the J end lost 0 bases, and 17 bases lay between the germline ends. The CDR3 spells CASSMEDGPNSYEQYF. CDR3 coding DNA: TGCGCCAGCAGCATGGAGGACGGCCCCAACTCCTACGAGCAGTACTTC.

A note on this clonotype: One junction end does not reproduce the germline sequence, and a read error may be involved. The V and J genes are TRBV7-2 and TRBJ1-6; D unresolved. CDR3 length equals 15 residues. Looked up from germline, CDR1 is SGHTA and CDR2 is FQGNSA. CDR3 region: CASSPAPGSNSLLHF. The CDR3 nucleotides are TGTGCCAGCAGCCCGGCTCCGGGTTCTAATTCACTCCTCCACTTT.

This clonotype has only a few counts. An end of the junction does not agree with germline; a read error may underlie this. The J gene is TRBJ1-1, the V gene TRBV2, with a weak D call TRBD1 (6 bases). Germline-derived CDR1 and CDR2 are SNHLY and FYNNEI. CDR3 length equals 15 residues. The CDR3 DNA sequence: TGCGCCAGCAGCCAACTCCCGACAGGGAACACTGAAGCTTTCTTT. It encodes CASSQLPTGNTEAFF.

The chain links TRBV7-3 to TRBJ1-1, with D possibly matching TRBD1 (5 bases). Germline V gene lookup returns CDR1 SGHTA and CDR2 FQGTGA. Trimming cost V 6 bases and J 9 bases, with 20 bases left between them. CDR3 length: 14 residues. CDR3 bases: TGTGCCAGCAGTTTATTCGGTGTTGGGGGTAAAGCTTTCTTT. It is translated as CASSLFGVGGKAFF.

In this sample, this clonotype turned up many times. The chain couples TRBV5-1 to TRBJ1-3; tentative D call: TRBD1 (6 bases). This CDR3 is 14 amino acids long. Trimming cost V 3 bases and J 2 bases, with 9 bases left between them. Germline assignment: CDR1 SGHRS and CDR2 YFSETQ. The CDR3 sequence: CASSSQGPGNTIYF. DNA of the CDR3: TGCGCCAGCAGCTCACAGGGACCTGGAAACACCATATATTTT.

A note on this clonotype: It may be a read error: a sequence one base away is much more abundant. The chain links TRBV13 to TRBJ1-1; tentatively, D is TRBD1 (6 bases). This CDR3 spans 14 amino acids. CDR1 and CDR2 (germline): PRHDT, FYEKMQ (reference sequence). CDR3 sequence: CAGSSQGLGTEAFF. The CDR3 region has the DNA TGTGCCGGCAGCTCTCAGGGGTTGGGCACTGAAGCTTTCTTT.

Notes on this clonotype: Possible read error: a much larger clone is one base away. The chain joins TRBV7-2 to TRBJ2-5; TRBD1 is a possible D gene (6 bases). Germline V CDR1 and CDR2: SGHTA, FQGNSA. This CDR3 has 14 amino acids. CDR3 sequence (DNA): TGTGCCAGCAGCTCAGACAGGATCCAAGAGGCCCAGTACTTC. Amino acid sequence: CASSSDRIQEAQYF.

CDR3 nucleotide sequence: TGTGCCAGCAGCTCAGCCGGGACAGGGGTCGGCGAGCAGTACTTC. It specifies CASSSAGTGVGEQYF. The rearrangement links TRBV7-2 to TRBJ2-7; 10 positions match TRBD1. J gave up 6 bases and V 4 bases, and 9 bases lay outside the gene matches. The germline CDR1 and CDR2 sequences are SGHTA and FQGNSA. This CDR3 is 15 amino acids long.

In this sample, this clonotype turned up many times. The chain uses TRBV7-2 and TRBJ1-1; the D is unclear. V lost 0 bases and J lost 0, with 5 bases in between. The CDR3 length is 14 residues. Germline V gives CDR1 SGHTA, CDR2 FQGNSA. In DNA, the CDR3 is TGTGCCAGCAGCTTAGCCCCCCTGAACACTGAAGCTTTCTTT. Translated: CASSLAPLNTEAFF.

This clonotype was counted many times. This rearrangement joins TRBV19 to TRBJ1-2; D is undetermined. CDR3 length: 15 amino acids. With 7 bases removed from V and 2 bases from J, the gap between germline ends came to 17 bases. Germline CDR1 and CDR2: LNHDA and SQIVND (reference sequence). Here the CDR3 reads CASTDPLGGNYGYTF. For the CDR3, the DNA is TGTGCCAGTACCGACCCCTTGGGCGGAAACTATGGCTACACCTTC.

In this sample, this clonotype turned up a few times. The CDR3: CASTPFYSYQETQYF. As DNA, the CDR3 is TGTGCCAGCACCCCTTTTTACTCGTACCAAGAGACCCAGTACTTC. The chain employs TRBV7-9 and TRBJ2-5; no firm D call. The V and J ends lost 7 bases and 0 bases respectively, with 15 bases between them. The V gene's germline CDR1 is SEHNR and CDR2 FQNEAQ (reference sequence). This CDR3 has 15 amino acids.

As concerns this clonotype: Since no conserved phenylalanine or tryptophan closes the CDR3, a read error is the likely cause. The limits of the CDR3 on the DNA are not certain, so only TCRdb's listed CDR3 is given. The chain employs TRBV7-2 and TRBJ2-7; whether TRBD1, the table's D call, matches the DNA was not checked. The CDR3 is 11 residues long, ends included. Germline CDR1 SGHTA, CDR2 FQGNSA. The CDR3 protein is CASSADREDYS.

At least ten counts were recorded for this clonotype. V gene TRBV29-1 combines with J gene TRBJ1-1; a weak D match, TRBD1 (5 bases). V shed 6 bases and J shed 0 bases, with 14 bases lying between them. The germline V gene has CDR1 SQVTM and CDR2 ANQGSEA. The CDR3 has 14 amino acids. Here the CDR3 reads CSVRPTAMNTEAFF. In DNA, the CDR3 is TGCAGCGTCCGACCGACAGCTATGAACACTGAAGCTTTCTTT.

V gene TRBV7-8 combines with J gene TRBJ2-7; 9 nucleotides agree with TRBD1. The ends lost 5 bases at V and 3 bases at J; junction bases unmatched: 8. The CDR3 is made up of 15 amino acids. The V gene's germline CDR1 is SGHVS and CDR2 FQNEAQ. The CDR3: CASSHSETGGYEQYF. CDR3 coding DNA: TGTGCCAGCAGCCACTCGGAGACAGGGGGCTACGAGCAGTACTTC.

V gene TRBV5-1 combines with J gene TRBJ2-2; TRBD1 might be the D (5 bases). Germline V gene sequence: CDR1 SGHRS, CDR2 YFSETQ. The CDR3 covers 17 residues. V lost 0 bases to trimming and J lost 4 bases, with 16 bases between them. The CDR3 DNA reads TGCGCCAGCAGCTTGGAAGGTCAGGGTGGTATCACCGGGGAGCTGTTTTTT. This encodes CASSLEGQGGITGELFF.

This clonotype was observed a handful of times. The chain has TRBV18 and TRBJ2-1; no clear D. CDR1 and CDR2 from the germline V gene are KGHSH and LQKENI. CDR3 size: 13 residues. Trimming removed 4 bases from V and 5 bases from J, with 9 bases in between. The CDR3 nucleotides are TGTGCCAGCTCACTCCAGGTCGACAATGAGCAGTTCTTC. This encodes CASSLQVDNEQFF.

The rearrangement links TRBV2 to TRBJ1-2; tentative D call: TRBD1 (6 bases). Germline-derived CDR1 and CDR2 are SNHLY and FYNNEI. This CDR3 region has 14 residues. The V end lost 1 base, the J end lost 6 bases, and 12 bases lay between the germline ends. CDR3 in amino acids: CASSEDNRVNGYTF. The CDR3 coding sequence is TGTGCCAGCAGTGAAGATAACAGGGTCAATGGCTACACCTTC.

The rearrangement uses TRBV6-2 or TRBV6-3 and TRBJ2-3; TRBD1 agrees at 12 bases. This CDR3 has 17 amino acids. Trimming at V came to 7 bases and at J to 3 bases, leaving 11 bases not matched to a gene. CDR1 is MNHEY, CDR2 SVGEGT, per germline. The CDR3 loop is CASTDFGTGGATDTQYF. CDR3 sequence (DNA): TGTGCCAGCACCGATTTCGGGACAGGGGGCGCGACAGATACGCAGTATTTT.

This rearrangement joins TRBV7-9 to TRBJ2-3; no firm D call. The CDR3 is 13 residues long. Germline CDR1 reads SEHNR; CDR2 reads FQNEAQ (reference sequence). V dropped 5 bases and J dropped 6 bases, with 12 bases sitting between them. Written as DNA, the CDR3 is TGTGCCAGCAGCGCCGACGGGCGGGATACGCAGTATTTT. Translating gives CASSADGRDTQYF.